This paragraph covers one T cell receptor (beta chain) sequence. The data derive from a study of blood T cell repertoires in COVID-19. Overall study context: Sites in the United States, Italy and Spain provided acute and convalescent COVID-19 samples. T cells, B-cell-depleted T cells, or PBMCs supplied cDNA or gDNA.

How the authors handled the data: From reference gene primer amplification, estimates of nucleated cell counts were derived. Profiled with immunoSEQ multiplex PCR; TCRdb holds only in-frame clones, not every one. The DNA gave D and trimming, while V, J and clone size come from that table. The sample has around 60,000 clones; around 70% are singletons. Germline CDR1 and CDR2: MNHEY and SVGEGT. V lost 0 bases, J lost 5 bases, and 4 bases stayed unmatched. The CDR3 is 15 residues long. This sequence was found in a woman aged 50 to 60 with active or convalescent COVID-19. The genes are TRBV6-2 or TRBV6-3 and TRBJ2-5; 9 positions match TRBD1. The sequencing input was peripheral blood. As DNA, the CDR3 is TGTGCCAGCAGTTACTCGATTGGACAGGGGGAGACCCAGTACTTC. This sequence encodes CASSYSIGQGETQYF.